The 13 T cell receptor beta chains presented below share a single source sample, sequenced in a study of response to subunit inactivated influenza vaccine. TCRdb reprocessed the RT-PCR reads with MiXCR, giving one entry per CDR3 protein. The sample comprises 800,000 to 1,000,000 distinct CDR3 sequences, 21% of which are singletons, and roughly 10% rests with the top ten. The sample in question was PBMCs from blood, obtained about 5 days after vaccination. All receptors come from a man between 45 and 60 years old who received an inactivated influenza vaccine.

This clonotype was detected only a few times. This rearrangement joins TRBV20-1 to TRBJ2-3, with D possibly being TRBD2 (6 bases). Germline CDR1 DFQATT, CDR2 SNEGSKA (reference sequence). Trimming removed 3 bases at V and 14 bases at J, with 18 bases between. CDR3 length: 12 residues. The CDR3 DNA reads TGCAGTGCTAGCCCGACCAGCGCGGGGAGGTATTTT. Its protein is CSASPTSAGRYF.

This clonotype was detected a few times. CDR3 bases: TGCAGTGCAACAGGGAGGGACTACAATGAGCAGTTCTTC. Protein product: CSATGRDYNEQFF. This chain joins TRBV20-1 and TRBJ2-1, with D possibly TRBD2 on 7 matching bases. Per the germline V gene, CDR1 is DFQATT and CDR2 is SNEGSKA (reference sequence). CDR3 size: 13 residues. V was cut by 6 bases and J by 3 bases, with 12 bases left in between.

The J gene is TRBJ2-7, the V gene TRBV12-3 or TRBV12-4; TRBD1 agrees at 8 bases. The CDR3 loop spans 12 amino acids. With 4 bases clipped from V and 13 bases from J, the junction kept 9 bases outside the gene matches. Here the CDR3 reads CASSSGQVSRYF. CDR3 nucleotide sequence: TGTGCCAGCAGTTCGGGACAGGTGTCTAGATACTTC.

This clonotype was seen more than once but under ten times. The CDR3 protein is CSASREGNTLYNEQFF. The CDR3 region has the DNA TGCAGTGCTAGCAGGGAGGGGAACACCCTTTACAATGAGCAGTTCTTC. This chain joins TRBV20-1 and TRBJ2-1, with 7 nucleotides matching TRBD2. The germline gives CDR1 DFQATT, CDR2 SNEGSKA (reference sequence). V was pared by 3 bases and J by 4 bases, with 12 bases of the junction left unmatched. The length of the CDR3 is 16 residues.

This clonotype showed up just a few times. This sequence joins TRBV6-1 and TRBJ2-5; a possible D gene is TRBD1 (6 bases). The CDR3 sequence is 14 residues long. Germline V gene data show CDR1 as MNHNS and CDR2 as SASEGT. V was cut by 5 bases and J by 5 bases, with 15 bases left in between. CDR3 sequence: CASSKTSGVETQYF. The CDR3 DNA reads TGTGCCAGCAGTAAAACCTCAGGGGTGGAGACCCAGTACTTC.

The rearrangement links TRBV25-1 to TRBJ2-3; D unclear. Trimming removed 3 bases from V and 0 bases from J, with 13 bases in between. Germline V gives CDR1 MGHDK, CDR2 SYGVNS. The CDR3 sequence is 16 residues long. The CDR3 spells CASSDLAIGSTDTQYF. Here the CDR3 DNA reads TGTGCCAGCAGTGATCTGGCTATTGGTAGCACAGATACGCAGTATTTT.

The table lists this clonotype with a few counts. The chain is built from TRBV4-3 and TRBJ2-1, with 9 bases that match TRBD2. This CDR3 is built from 16 residues. J lost 4 bases, V lost 0 bases, and 4 bases had no gene match. From germline, CDR1 is LGHNA and CDR2 YSLEER. The CDR3 region has the DNA TGCGCCAGCAGCCAAGAATCACTAGCGGGTTACAATGAGCAGTTCTTC. It codes for CASSQESLAGYNEQFF.

This clonotype was seen only a few times. The rearrangement uses TRBV3-1 and TRBJ2-1; D ambiguous. The V gene lost 0 bases and the J gene lost 4 bases, with 16 bases spanning the gap. Germline CDR1 reads LGHDT; CDR2 reads YNNKEL (reference sequence). The CDR3 sequence is 17 residues long. The chain's CDR3 is CASSQDLTRGGYNEQFF. In DNA form, the CDR3 reads TGTGCCAGCAGCCAAGATCTGACACGCGGTGGGTACAATGAGCAGTTCTTC.

This chain connects TRBV20-1 to TRBJ2-5, with D perhaps TRBD2 (6 bases). This CDR3 has 20 amino acids. Germline loops: CDR1 DFQATT, CDR2 SNEGSKA (reference sequence). V shed 0 bases and J shed 4 bases, with 30 bases lying between them. The CDR3 reads CSARDPWGDNPGIVGETQYF. The CDR3 region has the DNA TGCAGTGCTAGAGATCCTTGGGGGGATAATCCGGGCATCGTAGGAGAGACCCAGTACTTC.

The chain employs TRBV14 and TRBJ2-3; D not certain. CDR1 and CDR2 (germline): SGHDN, FVKESK. V lost 0 bases to trimming and J lost 2 bases, with 12 bases between them. CDR3 length: 16 amino acids. The CDR3 sequence: CASSQDFVYSTDTQYF. The CDR3 DNA sequence: TGTGCCAGCAGCCAAGATTTTGTCTATTCCACAGATACGCAGTATTTT.

This clonotype showed up just a few times. The chain couples TRBV7-9 to TRBJ2-5, with a possible D match to TRBD1 (6 bases). V was cut by 4 bases and J by 4 bases, with 16 bases left in between. Germline CDR1 is SEHNR and CDR2 is FQNEAQ (reference sequence). This CDR3 region has 15 residues. CDR3 nucleotide sequence: TGTGCCAGCAGCTCTCCCACAGGGTCAGGAGAGACCCAGTACTTC. As protein: CASSSPTGSGETQYF.

This rearrangement joins TRBV20-1 to TRBJ2-7, with D uncertain. This CDR3 has 11 residues. V shed 1 base and J shed 7 bases, with 8 bases lying between them. Germline loops: CDR1 DFQATT, CDR2 SNEGSKA (reference sequence). The chain's CDR3 is CSARGVREQYF. For the CDR3, the DNA is TGCAGTGCTAGAGGGGTGAGGGAGCAGTACTTC.

The chain recombines TRBV9 with TRBJ2-1; 9 bases match TRBD2. CDR1 is SGDLS and CDR2 is YYNGEE in the germline V gene. J gave up 8 bases and V 4 bases, and 10 bases lay outside the gene matches. The CDR3 length is 15 residues. In nucleotides, the CDR3 is TGTGCCAGCAGCCCCAGTGGGGCTAGCGGGGATGAGCAGTTCTTC. It is translated as CASSPSGASGDEQFF.